These T cell receptor beta chains were read from a single sample in a study of T cells after yellow fever vaccination. TCRdb processed the 5' RACE reads anew with MiXCR; each CDR3 protein has one entry. The sample carries about 63,000 distinct CDR3 sequences, less than 8.5% recorded once. Source: CD8+ T cells sorted from PBMCs, taken 15 days after the yellow fever booster vaccination. These receptors were obtained from a man aged 25 to 45 who received the YFV17D yellow fever vaccine. The CDR3 runs from the conserved cysteine through the conserved F or W. A D gene is named only where the DNA matches it firmly. Expanded clones get a size class; other rows say once, few or many, or leave the size out.

d_gene | abundance | j_gene | v_gene | CDR3nt | CDR3aa
. | many | TRBJ2-5 | TRBV19 | TGTGCCAGTAGTACGGACCAAGAGACCCAGTACTTC | CASSTDQETQYF
TRBD2 | many | TRBJ2-3 | TRBV12-3/TRBV12-4 | TGTGCCAGCAGTTTCTCCGGGCTAGCGGCCACAGATACGCAGTATTTT | CASSFSGLAATDTQYF
. | many | TRBJ2-7 | TRBV5-1 | TGCGCCAGCAGTTCGGGAGACAGTACCTACGAGCAGTACTTC | CASSSGDSTYEQYF
. | many | TRBJ2-5 | TRBV5-1 | TGCGCCAGAGGGTTCCAAGAGACCCAGTACTTC | CARGFQETQYF
. | . | TRBJ1-1 | TRBV5-1 | TGCGCCAGCGGGATGACCGGGGGGGCTGAAGCTTTCTTT | CASGMTGGAEAFF
TRBD2 | many | TRBJ2-1 | TRBV9 | TGTGCCAGCAGCGTAGATCCCGTAGCGGGAAGCTACAATGAGCAGTTCTTC | CASSVDPVAGSYNEQFF
TRBD2 | . | TRBJ2-1 | TRBV3-1 | TGTGCCTGCAGCAAAGATAGTTGGCGGGAGGGCCCCCCGGAGCAGTTCTTC | CACSKDSWREGPPEQFF
TRBD1 | many | TRBJ1-3 | TRBV7-2 | TGTGCCAGCAGCCAGGGACAGGGGGCTACCACCATATATTTT | CASSQGQGATTIYF
TRBD2 | many | TRBJ2-7 | TRBV7-6 | TGTGCCAGCAGCCCGGGACTAGCGGGAATCTACGAGCAGTACTTC | CASSPGLAGIYEQYF
. | many | TRBJ2-5 | TRBV23-1 | TGCGCCAGCAGTCAACCAACAGAGTACCAAGAGACCCAGTACTTC | CASSQPTEYQETQYF
. | many | TRBJ2-1 | TRBV27 | TGTGCCAGCAGTTTGGGACCAAGCTCCTACAATGAGCAGTTCTTC | CASSLGPSSYNEQFF
TRBD2 | many | TRBJ2-1 | TRBV10-3 | TGTGCCGCCAGACTAGCGGGAGATAATGAGCAGTTCTTC | CAARLAGDNEQFF
. | many | TRBJ2-3 | TRBV20-1 | TGCAGTGCTAGGATGGAGACGCAGTATTTT | CSARMETQYF
. | many | TRBJ2-1 | TRBV19 | TGTGCCAGTAGTATACTGCCAGGGGCGCATGGGGAGCAGTTCTTC | CASSILPGAHGEQFF
. | many | TRBJ2-7 | TRBV5-6 | TGTGCCAGCAGCTTCGGGACTCATGACGAGCAGTACTTC | CASSFGTHDEQYF
. | many | TRBJ2-7 | TRBV19 | TGTGCCAGTAGTAACCACTACGAGCAGTACTTC | CASSNHYEQYF
TRBD2 | many | TRBJ2-1 | TRBV4-1 | TGCGCCAGCAGCCCCTTGACTAGCGGGAATGAGCAGTTCTTC | CASSPLTSGNEQFF
TRBD1 | many | TRBJ2-3 | TRBV4-3 | TGCGCCAGCAGCCAAGTACAGGGGGCGGGAGATACGCAGTATTTT | CASSQVQGAGDTQYF
. | many | TRBJ2-7 | TRBV5-1 | TGCGCCAGCAGCTCGCCCCCTGACTACGAGCAGTACTTC | CASSSPPDYEQYF
. | many | TRBJ2-6 | TRBV25-1 | TGTGCCAGCAGTGAACAGCCCGGTGGGGCCAACGTCCTGACTTTC | CASSEQPGGANVLTF
. | many | TRBJ2-7 | TRBV27 | TGTGCCACTTACGGGAGCTCCTACGAGCAGTACTTC | CATYGSSYEQYF
. | few | TRBJ2-7 | TRBV18 | TGTGCCAGCTCACCTACGGACGATCTTTGGGAGCAGTACTTC | CASSPTDDLWEQYF
. | many | TRBJ2-5 | TRBV12-3/TRBV12-4 | TGTGCCAGCACCCCCGGAGGGACCCAGTACTTC | CASTPGGTQYF
TRBD2 | . | TRBJ2-3 | TRBV7-2 | TGTGTCAGCAGCCGCAGGGCTAGCGGGAGTCAAGATACGCAGTATTTT | CVSSRRASGSQDTQYF
. | few | TRBJ2-1 | TRBV28 | TGTGCCAGCGTTACTTACCAGTCCTACAATGAGCAGTTCTTC | CASVTYQSYNEQFF
TRBD1 | few | TRBJ1-5 | TRBV6-2/TRBV6-3 | TGTGCCAGCAGTCTCTGGGGAGGACAGGGGCCCTACAATCAGCCCCAGCATTTT | CASSLWGGQGPYNQPQHF
. | . | TRBJ2-7 | TRBV7-6 | TGTGCCAGCAGCTTCCGGGGCCTCAACGAGCAGTACTTC | CASSFRGLNEQYF
TRBD2 | many | TRBJ2-7 | TRBV7-8 | TGTGCCCCCCGCCGGGGGGATTACGAGCAGTACTTC | CAPRRGDYEQYF
. | many | TRBJ2-5 | TRBV7-2 | TGTGCCAGCAGCCCATTCCCCAACAGACTCCAAGAGACCCAGTACTTC | CASSPFPNRLQETQYF
. | many | TRBJ1-2 | TRBV20-1 | TGCAGTGCTAAGGGGGGCTACACCTTC | CSAKGGYTF
TRBD2 | . | TRBJ2-7 | TRBV5-1 | TGCTCCAGCAGCCAGGGACTAGCGGGAGCCTACGAGCAGTACTTC | CSSSQGLAGAYEQYF
. | . | TRBJ2-2 | TRBV29-1 | TGCAGCGTTGTTGAGACATCCACCGGGGAGCTGTTTTTT | CSVVETSTGELFF
. | few | TRBJ2-4 | TRBV19 | TGTGCCAGTAGTATGATGTTTGGGGGGCCAACCAAAAACATTCAGTACTTC | CASSMMFGGPTKNIQYF
. | many | TRBJ2-1 | TRBV25-1 | TGTGCCAGCAGTGAATTCCAAACGGTAACAAAGGAAGGGGGGCAGTTCTTC | CASSEFQTVTKEGGQFF
TRBD2 | many | TRBJ2-3 | TRBV28 | TGTGCCAGCAGTTTCGTACTAGCGGGAGGCACAGATACGCAGTATTTT | CASSFVLAGGTDTQYF
. | many | TRBJ2-7 | TRBV14 | TGTGCCAGCAGCCGCATACAGGGAAAGATGGACGAGCAGTACTTC | CASSRIQGKMDEQYF
. | many | TRBJ2-5 | TRBV6-2/TRBV6-3 | TGTGCCAGCAGTTACCCGTCCCAATTAGCCGCGTTCGAAGAGACCCAGTACTTC | CASSYPSQLAAFEETQYF
TRBD2 | many | TRBJ2-3 | TRBV5-4 | TGTGCCAGCAGCGGGCGGGAGGACGCCACAGATACGCAGTATTTT | CASSGREDATDTQYF
. | many | TRBJ2-7 | TRBV20-1 | TGCAGTGCTAATCCAGGGGACTTCCCCTACGAGCAGTACTTC | CSANPGDFPYEQYF
TRBD1 | many | TRBJ2-1 | TRBV6-5 | TGTGCCAGCAGTCCCTCGACAGGGGTCAATGAGCAGTTCTTC | CASSPSTGVNEQFF
. | many | TRBJ2-7 | TRBV27 | TGTGCCAGCAGTTTAGGAGGGGATCGCGAGCAGTACTTC | CASSLGGDREQYF
TRBD2 | many | TRBJ2-5 | TRBV6-2/TRBV6-3 | TGTGCCAGCAGTTCGACTAGCGTCCAAGAGACCCAGTACTTC | CASSSTSVQETQYF
. | many | TRBJ2-7 | TRBV20-1 | TGCAGTGCTCCGAGCCCCCCGCTATACGAGCAGTACTTC | CSAPSPPLYEQYF
. | many | TRBJ2-7 | TRBV6-5 | TGTGCCAGCAACGCTGGAGGGGGCTACGAGCAGTACTTC | CASNAGGGYEQYF
. | many | TRBJ2-7 | TRBV7-9 | TGTGCCAGCAGCTTGGGGTATACCTACGAGCAGTACTTC | CASSLGYTYEQYF
. | many | TRBJ2-6 | TRBV4-3 | TGCGCCAGCAGCCAAGTTGGGGCATCTGGGGCCAACGTCCTGACTTTC | CASSQVGASGANVLTF
. | many | TRBJ2-7 | TRBV10-2 | TGCGCCAGCAGTGGGCTGAGGATACCCGAGCAGTACTTC | CASSGLRIPEQYF
. | many | TRBJ1-4 | TRBV29-1 | TGCAGCGTTAAATCGGCAAAGCCGACCTCAACTAATGAAAAACTGTTTTTT | CSVKSAKPTSTNEKLFF
. | many | TRBJ2-5 | TRBV20-1 | TGCAGTGCTACCTGGGAAGAGACCCAGTACTTC | CSATWEETQYF
. | many | TRBJ2-1 | TRBV4-3 | TGCGCCAGCAGCCAAGATGGGCCTGGCTCCTACAATGAGCAGTTCTTC | CASSQDGPGSYNEQFF
TRBD2 | many | TRBJ2-1 | TRBV4-3 | TGCGCCAGCACCCTAGCGGGAGGGCCGGGATCCAATGAGCAGTTCTTC | CASTLAGGPGSNEQFF
TRBD1 | . | TRBJ2-3 | TRBV6-2/TRBV6-3 | TGTGCCATCCAACAGGGGACGAGCACAGATACGCAGTATTTT | CAIQQGTSTDTQYF
. | many | TRBJ2-2 | TRBV9 | TGTGCCAGCAGCGTAAGGACCGGGGAGCTGTTTTTT | CASSVRTGELFF
. | many | TRBJ2-7 | TRBV3-1 | TGTGCCAGCAGCGTCGGGGGACGTAGCTCCTACGAGCAGTACTTC | CASSVGGRSSYEQYF
TRBD2 | many | TRBJ2-1 | TRBV12-3/TRBV12-4 | TGTGCCAGCAGTTTAGGAAGACTAGCGGGAGTCTATGAGCAGTTCTTC | CASSLGRLAGVYEQFF
TRBD2 | many | TRBJ2-1 | TRBV4-3 | TGCGCCAGCAGCCAGACTAGCGGGAGGGCCGATGAGCAGTTCTTC | CASSQTSGRADEQFF
. | many | TRBJ2-3 | TRBV7-8 | TGTGCCAGCAGCTCCATAGGGACGGCCACAGATACGCAGTATTTT | CASSSIGTATDTQYF